This TCR beta chain was sequenced for a study of blood T cell repertoires in COVID-19. At the level of the study: Material from acute and convalescent COVID-19 was sourced from the United States, Italy and Spain. Nucleic acid was either cDNA or gDNA, and it came from T cells, B-cell-depleted T cells, or PBMCs.

How the authors handled the data: Nucleated cell counts were estimated from reference gene primer amplification. The table came from immunoSEQ multiplex PCR; TCRdb's copy has only in-frame clones and leaves some out. The D gene and trimming were derived from the DNA, and the V and J assignments and clone size from that table. The table includes tens of thousands of clones, more than 90% detected once. There are 19 residues in the CDR3. V was shortened by 3 bases and J by 10 bases, with 33 bases between the two germline ends. CDR1 SGHRS and CDR2 YFSETQ come from the germline V gene. The receptor's source is a man aged 50 to 60 with active COVID-19. What was sequenced was peripheral blood. This chain links TRBV5-1 with TRBJ2-3; weak D call: TRBD1 (7 bases). CDR3 nucleotides: TGCGCCAGCAGCTCAATAACCACCCCGGGCCGCGGGACAGACTTTCCGCAGTATTTT. Translated, it gives CASSSITTPGRGTDFPQYF.